Sequencing of this T cell receptor (beta chain) was carried out in a study of T cell changes during pregnancy in multiple sclerosis. Germline-derived CDR1 and CDR2 are SGHTA and FQGNSA. With 2 bases removed from V and 1 base from J, the gap between germline ends came to 14 bases. The CDR3 length is 16 residues. Generated by immunoSEQ multiplex PCR, the TCRdb table keeps only in-frame clones and is missing some. The sample lists approximately 92,000 clones, approximately 93% occurring once. Sequenced material: peripheral blood, taken after pregnancy. V gene TRBV7-2 combines with J gene TRBJ2-5; possibly TRBD2 for D (6 bases). This receptor was identified in a female donor with multiple sclerosis, enrolled in a pregnancy study. CDR3 loop: CASSLRPGLLQETQYF. CDR3 nucleotides: TGTGCCAGCAGCTTAAGGCCGGGACTCCTCCAAGAGACCCAGTACTTC.